The sequence of this T cell receptor (beta chain) was determined in a study of identical twins. Findings of the study overall: Because invariant MAIT and iNKT cells could be present, zero-insertion analyses could be partly confounded.

Addition of a universal primer site occurred through template switching, and cDNA carried unique molecular identifiers. TCRdb redid the calling of the 5' RACE reads with MiXCR, one entry per CDR3 protein. The sample has 500,000 to 550,000 distinct CDR3 sequences, 20% to 25% seen once. Trimming cost V 0 bases and J 1 base, with 9 bases left between them. Per the germline V gene, CDR1 is SGHRS and CDR2 is YFSETQ. The CDR3 is 15 amino acids. This clonotype was counted only a few times. The target antigen is unknown. The same sample was also studied in work on T cells expressing NK-cell markers.

The J gene is TRBJ2-3, the V gene TRBV5-1; D is possibly TRBD2 (5 bases). The clonotype comes from a woman younger than 30 in good health. Material for sequencing was CD4+ T cells sorted from blood. Here the CDR3 DNA reads TGCGCCAGCAGCTTGGATTTGCGGGGCACAGATACGCAGTATTTT. Its protein is CASSLDLRGTDTQYF.